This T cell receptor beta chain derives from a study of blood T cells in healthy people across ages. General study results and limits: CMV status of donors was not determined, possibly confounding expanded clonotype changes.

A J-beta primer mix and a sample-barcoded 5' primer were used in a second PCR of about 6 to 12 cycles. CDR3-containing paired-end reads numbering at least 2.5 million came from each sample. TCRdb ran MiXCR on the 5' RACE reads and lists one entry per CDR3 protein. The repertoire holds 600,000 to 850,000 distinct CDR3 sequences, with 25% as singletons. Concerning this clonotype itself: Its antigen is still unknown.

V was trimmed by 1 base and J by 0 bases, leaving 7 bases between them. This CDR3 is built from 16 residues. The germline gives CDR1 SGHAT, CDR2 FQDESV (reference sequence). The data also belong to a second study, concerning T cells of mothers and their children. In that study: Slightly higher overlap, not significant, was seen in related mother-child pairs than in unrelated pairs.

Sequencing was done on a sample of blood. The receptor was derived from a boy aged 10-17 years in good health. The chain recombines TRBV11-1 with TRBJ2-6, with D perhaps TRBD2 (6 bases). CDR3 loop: CASSLGRASGANVLTF. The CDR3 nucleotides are TGTGCCAGCAGCTTAGGGAGGGCCTCTGGGGCCAACGTCCTGACTTTC.